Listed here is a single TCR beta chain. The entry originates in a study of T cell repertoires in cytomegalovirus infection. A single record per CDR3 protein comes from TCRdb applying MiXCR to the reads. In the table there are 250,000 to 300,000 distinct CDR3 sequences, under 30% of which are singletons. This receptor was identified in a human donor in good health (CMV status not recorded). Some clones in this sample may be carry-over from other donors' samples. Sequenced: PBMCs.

CDR3 DNA sequence: TGTGCCACCAGCAGAGATCGTGAGGGAGAAGAGACCCAGTACTTC. As protein: CATSRDREGEETQYF. The chain carries TRBV15 and TRBJ2-5; possible D gene TRBD2, 5 bases. V was cut by 0 bases and J by 3 bases, with 11 bases left in between. This CDR3 spans 15 amino acids. Germline CDR1 is LNHNV and CDR2 is YYDKDF (reference sequence).